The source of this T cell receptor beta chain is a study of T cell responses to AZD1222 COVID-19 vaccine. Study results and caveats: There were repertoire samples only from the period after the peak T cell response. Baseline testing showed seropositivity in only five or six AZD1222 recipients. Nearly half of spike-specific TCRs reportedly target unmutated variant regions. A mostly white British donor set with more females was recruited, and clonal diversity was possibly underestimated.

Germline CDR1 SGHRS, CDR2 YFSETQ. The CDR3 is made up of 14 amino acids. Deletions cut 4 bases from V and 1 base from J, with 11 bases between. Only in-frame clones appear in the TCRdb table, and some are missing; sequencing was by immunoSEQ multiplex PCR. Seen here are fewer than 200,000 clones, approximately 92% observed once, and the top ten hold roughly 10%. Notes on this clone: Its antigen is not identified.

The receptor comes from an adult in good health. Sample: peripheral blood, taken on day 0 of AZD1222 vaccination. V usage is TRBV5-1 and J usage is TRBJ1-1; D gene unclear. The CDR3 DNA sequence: TGCGCCAGCAGCCCCCGGTCCCGGAACACTGAAGCTTTCTTT. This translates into CASSPRSRNTEAFF.